A selection of T cell receptor beta chains follows, all from one sample in a study of blood T cell repertoires in COVID-19. The assay was immunoSEQ multiplex PCR, and TCRdb's table has in-frame clones only and misses some. Here the sample spans 200,000 to 250,000 clones, 86% being singletons. The specimen was peripheral blood. Receptors originate from a woman aged 25-40 years who had recovered from COVID-19. CDR3s include the opening cysteine and the closing phenylalanine or tryptophan. The order of the fields is V gene, J gene, D gene, clone size, CDR3 DNA, CDR3 protein. A D gene is named only where the DNA matches it firmly. Size tells how often a clone was seen (once, few, many) or the class of an expanded clone, and some rows leave it out.

TRBV19	TRBJ1-5	NA	NA	TGTGCCAGTAGCGTGTCGATCGGGGGGAGAGGCAATCAGCCCCAGCATTTT	CASSVSIGGRGNQPQHF
TRBV10-2	TRBJ2-7	NA	NA	TGCGCCAGCAGTGAGTTAGCCCGCATGCACGAGCAGTACTTC	CASSELARMHEQYF
TRBV7-3	TRBJ2-1	NA	NA	TGTGCCAGCAGCTCTCCTAAGGGGGGGCTAAATGAGCAGTTCTTC	CASSSPKGGLNEQFF
TRBV10-1	TRBJ2-5	NA	NA	TGCGCCAGCAGTGGCAGGGATGGGGAGACCCAGTACTTC	CASSGRDGETQYF
TRBV15	TRBJ1-5	TRBD1	NA	TGTGCCACCAGCCGCTTTGGAGGGGGCGGCAATCAGCCCCAGCATTTT	CATSRFGGGGNQPQHF
TRBV3-1/TRBV3-2	TRBJ2-1	NA	once	TGTGCCAGCAGCCAAGCAGGGGTAGGTAATGAGCAGTTCTTC	CASSQAGVGNEQFF
TRBV19	TRBJ2-5	NA	once	TGTGCCAGTAGTATCACCGGGGGAAAAGAGACCCAGTACTTC	CASSITGGKETQYF
TRBV11-3	TRBJ1-1	NA	NA	TGTGCCAGCAGTGGACAGAACACTGAAGCTTTCTTT	CASSGQNTEAFF
TRBV2	TRBJ2-2	NA	NA	TGTGCCAGCAGTGAAGTAGGTGCTAGCCCGAACACCGGGGAGCTGTTTTTT	CASSEVGASPNTGELFF
TRBV7-9	TRBJ1-3	NA	NA	TGTGCCAGCAGCATACAAAACTCTGGAAACACCATATATTTT	CASSIQNSGNTIYF